The following is a T cell receptor beta chain sequence with its context. Its antigen is currently not known. Per-base qualities were not stored, and no clone one base away is much larger. At the junction V is shortened by 7 bases and J by 4 bases, with 11 bases in between. Its CDR3 holds 13 amino acids, cysteine through phenylalanine. This entry keeps only the CDR3 DNA: 39 bases, framed from base 1. This record comes from a study of blood T cell repertoires in COVID-19 (dated by TCRdb to 2018 to 2021). Context from the whole study: Collaborator samples came from the United States, Italy and Spain and covered acute and convalescent phases of COVID-19. The prospective study material was composed of cDNA or gDNA derived from T cells, B-cell-depleted T cells, or PBMCs. Subjects who had been exposed to COVID-19, were actively infected with it, or had recovered from it provided the deeply sampled blood TCRbeta repertoires that made up the dataset. The repertoires were released in a freely available public database meant as a resource for research on the immune response to SARS-CoV-2. The samples were drawn from the first 160 participants of the ongoing ImmuneRACE study and from 1,254 subjects provided by 6 global collaborators. A de-identified subject ID, COVID-19 status, age in years and sex were almost always included in the sample metadata. Where available, HLA class I and class II types were taken from metadata supplied by the sample provider and were not determined by assay-based typing. The full study reports these points: How much clinical and demographic metadata was included differed by source and by participant, and the metadata was provided uncurated.

The immunoSEQ Assay, a bias-controlled multiplex PCR, was used to amplify TCRbeta CDR3 regions from genomic DNA. The authors processed their data as follows. The number of nucleated cells in each sample was estimated by amplification of reference gene primers within the assay. To quantify the absolute abundance of each unique TCRbeta CDR3 rearrangement, sequence reads were collapsed and filtered. For each sample, productive Simpson clonality was calculated by taking the square root of Simpson's diversity index across productive rearrangements. The immuneACCESS repertoire file appears here via TCRdb, limited to in-frame rearrangements. These files lack a portion of the clones; in checked studies, under half of the deficit traces to unresolved V genes, and the cause of the others is not known. That table supplies the V and J calls and clone size; D and trimming were determined from the DNA. Across this sample there are 400,000 to 550,000 clones, with nearly 90% seen only once. The top ten clonotypes cover over 1.5% of the sample.

Participants in the prospective study were aged roughly 18 to 95 years, lived in 24 United States geographic areas, and enrolled through a virtual design. In the prospective study, participants were assigned to cohorts based on the clinical history participants reported in a screening survey and a study questionnaire. In the prospective study, mobile phlebotomists collected whole blood, serum and a nasopharyngeal or oropharyngeal swab from each participant. Additional blood draws and questionnaires over a 2-month period could optionally be provided by prospective study participants. Before DNA extraction, prospective study blood samples were shipped either frozen or at room temperature.

The chain links TRBV12-3 or TRBV12-4 with TRBJ1-3; no D gene is confidently identified. Sequencing was carried out using PBMCs or T cells enriched from blood (not recorded which). This TCR was recovered from a woman under 30 with acute COVID-19. For the CDR3, the sequence is CASTVFRGNTIYF. The DNA sequence is TGTGCCAGCACCGTTTTCAGGGGAAACACCATATATTTT.